The 28 T cell receptor delta chains below all came from one sample that was sequenced in a study of Vδ1+ human thymocytes. Overall study findings and caveats: Thymic TRG and TRD repertoires appeared highly polyclonal.

Their antigens are not known. Extracted RNA was reverse transcribed into cDNA. CDR3 amplicons came from multiplex PCR with pooled V-gene forward and constant-region reverse primers. With CATT, TCRdb re-called clones from the multiplex PCR reads. The sample includes 70,000 to 90,000 delta-chain clones, 30% to 45% of them seen just once. The sequencing sample was made of Vdelta1+ gamma-delta thymocytes from the thymus. Subset of the sample: FACS-sorted CD3+ TCRalphabeta- TCRVdelta1+ TCRVdelta2- thymocytes. All receptors come from a boy in the first two years of life who had congenital heart surgery.

This chain links TRDV2 with TRDJ1; D gene unclear. Trimming took off 0 bases at V and 0 bases at J, with 16 bases between the two ends. Germline V gene data show CDR1 as GEAIGNYY and CDR2 as EKD. The CDR3 is made up of 17 amino acids. The CDR3 loop reads CACDTTLPKTYTDKLIF. The CDR3 coding sequence is TGTGCCTGTGACACCACCCTCCCTAAGACGTACACCGATAAACTCATCTTT.

This clone turned up a few times. The rearrangement uses TRDV2 and TRDJ1; D possibly uses TRDD1 or TRDD3 (6 bases each). This CDR3 has 12 amino acids. The germline V and J ends were trimmed by 9 bases and 10 bases, with 20 bases remaining between them. CDR1 and CDR2 from the germline V gene are GEAIGNYY and EKD. DNA of the CDR3: TGTGCCACCGGGGGGAGAAATATAGGACTCATCTTT. Its translation: CATGGRNIGLIF.

A word on this clone: An end of the junction differs from the germline gene, which may be a read error. This sequence joins TRDV1 and TRDJ1; the D gene is possibly TRDD2 (5 bases). The CDR3 length is 18 residues. CDR1 is TSWWSYY, CDR2 QGS, per germline. CDR3 in DNA: TGTGCTCTTGGGGCCCCACGGGTTTCCTTGGGCCTCACCGATAAATTCATCTTT. Protein: CALGAPRVSLGLTDKFIF.

This clone came up a few times. The chain is built from TRDV1 and TRDJ2; 12 bases match TRDD3. The CDR3 contains 23 residues. Trimming removed 1 base from V and 7 bases from J; junction bases left unmatched: 25. CDR1 and CDR2 from the germline V gene are TSWWSYY and QGS. The CDR3 loop is CALGEPQSVIYALGDTGLAQLFF. The CDR3 nucleotides read TGTGCTCTTGGGGAACCGCAATCTGTAATATATGCACTGGGGGATACCGGGTTAGCACAACTCTTCTTT.

The chain links TRDV1 to TRDJ1; D unclear. The CDR3 has 12 residues. The germline V gene has CDR1 TSWWSYY and CDR2 QGS. Trimming pared 3 bases from V and 4 bases from J, leaving 6 bases between. The CDR3: CALGDLSDKLIF. CDR3 nucleotides: TGTGCTCTTGGGGATCTCAGCGATAAACTCATCTTT.

This clone has just a few counts. The chain combines TRDV1 with TRDJ1; D may match TRDD2 or TRDD3 (9 bases each). CDR1 is TSWWSYY and CDR2 is QGS in the germline V gene. The CDR3 has 21 amino acids. V was shortened by 2 bases and J by 1 base, with 29 bases between the two germline ends. Here the CDR3 DNA reads TGTGCTCTTGGGGAATCTCTTCCTTCCTACTATTACTGGGGGAGCACCGATAAACTCATCTTT. Translation: CALGESLPSYYYWGSTDKLIF.

The chain links TRDV1 to TRDJ1; maybe TRDD3 (6 bases). CDR3 length: 19 amino acids. Germline V gene data show CDR1 as TSWWSYY and CDR2 as QGS. Trimming removed 2 bases from V and 6 bases from J, with 28 bases in between. The CDR3 DNA reads TGTGCTCTTGGGGAAGCGGGCGGCCTACCCGATGGGGGGACTTATAAACTCATCTTT. This codes for CALGEAGGLPDGGTYKLIF.

This chain joins TRDV1 and TRDJ1, with 8 bases lining up with TRDD3. With 3 bases clipped from V and 0 bases from J, the junction kept 18 bases outside the gene matches. Germline loops: CDR1 TSWWSYY, CDR2 QGS. This CDR3 region has 20 residues. This CDR3 is CALGESFPSLYWGYTDKLIF. CDR3 DNA sequence: TGTGCTCTTGGGGAGAGCTTTCCGTCTCTCTACTGGGGGTACACCGATAAACTCATCTTT.

A single count supports this clone. Other DNA sequences in this sample translate to the same CDR3. The chain joins TRDV1 to TRDJ1; D is unclear. CDR1 and CDR2 (germline): TSWWSYY, QGS. The CDR3 spans 14 residues. With 0 bases removed from V and 2 bases from J, the gap between germline ends came to 7 bases. The CDR3 loop is CALGELGPTDKLIF. The DNA for the CDR3 is TGTGCTCTTGGGGAACTAGGTCCTACCGATAAACTCATCTTT.

The rearrangement joins TRDV1 to TRDJ1; 13 bases align to TRDD3. Germline-derived CDR1 and CDR2 are TSWWSYY and QGS. The CDR3 length is 24 residues. The ends lost 5 bases at V and 0 bases at J; junction bases unmatched: 27. The CDR3 reads CALGKGLLLPLLGDTTLYTDKLIF. The CDR3, as DNA: TGTGCTCTTGGGAAGGGCCTTCTTCTCCCATTACTGGGGGATACGACGTTGTACACCGATAAACTCATCTTT.

The chain uses TRDV1 and TRDJ1; TRDD3 agrees at 10 bases. In germline, CDR1 is TSWWSYY, CDR2 QGS. There are 19 residues in the CDR3. With 0 bases clipped from V and 7 bases from J, the junction kept 17 bases outside the gene matches. The CDR3, as DNA: TGTGCTCTTGGGGAACTAGTGACCTACGAGGGGGATACGATGGGTAAACTCATCTTT. Its protein product is CALGELVTYEGDTMGKLIF.

This clone showed up just a few times. The chain carries TRDV1 and TRDJ1; D might be TRDD2 (5 bases). The CDR3 length is 15 residues. V dropped 6 bases and J dropped 0 bases, with 14 bases sitting between them. In germline, CDR1 is TSWWSYY, CDR2 QGS. CDR3 in DNA: TGTGCTCTTGGAGAGTCTTCCCAGTACACCGATAAACTCATCTTT. It is translated as CALGESSQYTDKLIF.

The V and J genes are TRDV2 and TRDJ1, with 11 nucleotides matching TRDD3. Germline CDR1 reads GEAIGNYY; CDR2 reads EKD. The CDR3 loop spans 22 amino acids. The J segment lost 1 base and the V segment lost 0 bases, leaving 21 bases of the junction unmatched. The CDR3 here is CACDTEGWIIWGILPSTDKLIF. The CDR3 bases are TGTGCCTGTGACACCGAAGGATGGATAATCTGGGGGATACTCCCGAGCACCGATAAACTCATCTTT.

Turning to this clone: Other DNA variants within this sample encode the same CDR3. This sequence joins TRDV1 and TRDJ1; 7 positions agree with TRDD3. This CDR3 has 24 amino acids. Germline V gives CDR1 TSWWSYY, CDR2 QGS. Trimming removed 3 bases from V and 0 bases from J; junction bases left unmatched: 31. The DNA of the CDR3 is TGTGCTCTTGGGGAGTTTGTCTCCCTGGCCCTACCCTACCCGGTACTGGGGAACACCGATAAACTCATCTTT. It is translated as CALGEFVSLALPYPVLGNTDKLIF.

The rearrangement uses TRDV1 and TRDJ1; 9 nucleotides match TRDD3. V was clipped by 2 bases and J by 0 bases; unmatched bases: 10. The CDR3 covers 18 residues. Germline lookup yields CDR1 TSWWSYY and CDR2 QGS. CDR3 in amino acids: CALGETYWGRRYTDKLIF. DNA of the CDR3: TGTGCTCTTGGGGAAACCTACTGGGGGAGGCGATACACCGATAAACTCATCTTT.

This clone was counted only a few times. Sequence at one end of the junction differs from germline and may be a read error. Other DNA variants within this sample encode the same CDR3. J is TRDJ1 and V is TRDV3, with 9 nucleotides matching TRDD3. This CDR3 is built from 26 residues. CDR1 is TVYSNPD, CDR2 GDNSRS, per germline (reference sequence). The CDR3 coding sequence is TGTGCCTTTAGAGGCAGTCGCCACGTTCCTACTCACGACTGGTGGGGGATATGGGGGGCCACCGATAAACTCATCTTC. Translating gives CAFRGSRHVPTHDWWGIWGATDKLIF. Full variable domain (remainder filled in from reference TRDV3 and TRDJ1): CDKVTQSSPDQTVASGSEVVLLCTYDTVYSNPDLFWYRIRPDYSFQFVFYGDNSRSEGADFTQGRFSVKHILTQKAFHLVISPVRTEDSATYYCAFRGSRHVPTHDWWGIWGATDKLIFGKGTRVTVEP.

The chain couples TRDV1 to TRDJ1; TRDD3 matches at 7 bases. With 0 bases clipped from V and 6 bases from J, the junction kept 13 bases outside the gene matches. Looked up from germline, CDR1 is TSWWSYY and CDR2 is QGS. The length of the CDR3 is 17 residues. The CDR3 bases are TGTGCTCTTGGGGAACTAGAGGAGGGGGGGATTCCCCATAAACTCATCTTT. This sequence encodes CALGELEEGGIPHKLIF.

The chain uses TRDV1 and TRDJ1, with unresolved D. This CDR3 comprises 12 residues. The V gene's germline CDR1 is TSWWSYY and CDR2 QGS. V was trimmed by 10 bases and J by 5 bases, leaving 14 bases between them. In DNA, the CDR3 is TGTGCTCGTGAGTCCCAGGGAGATAAACTCATCTTT. This codes for CARESQGDKLIF.

The gene calls are TRDV1 and TRDJ1; tentative D call: TRDD3 (9 bases). The germline V and J ends were trimmed by 1 base and 0 bases, with 39 bases remaining between them. The length of the CDR3 is 25 residues. Germline CDR1 and CDR2: TSWWSYY and QGS. The CDR3 loop reads CALGEPPLPTNHLLLGETYTDKLIF. CDR3 DNA: TGTGCTCTTGGGGAACCCCCACTTCCTACGAACCACCTTCTACTGGGGGAGACGTACACCGATAAACTCATCTTT.

This clone has just a few counts. The V call is TRDV1, the J call TRDJ1; D possibly corresponds to TRDD2 (6 bases). Between the trimmed V and J ends, which lost 0 bases and 0 bases, there was a span of 38 bases. The CDR3 runs to 25 residues. CDR1 and CDR2 (germline): TSWWSYY, QGS. CDR3 residues: CALGELASFPLPKTVYPIYTDKLIF. DNA for the CDR3: TGTGCTCTTGGGGAACTAGCTTCCTTCCCTCTACCAAAGACGGTTTATCCTATATACACCGATAAACTCATCTTT.

This clone was detected a few times. The sample holds other DNA sequences that translate to the same CDR3. The chain carries TRDV1 and TRDJ1; TRDD3 agrees at 10 bases. The CDR3 consists of 20 residues. After removal of 0 bases from V and 7 bases from J, the junction contained 20 bases not matched to a gene. The germline V gene has CDR1 TSWWSYY and CDR2 QGS. CDR3 region: CALGELVIPPGGYGTGKLIF. CDR3 nucleotides: TGTGCTCTTGGGGAACTAGTTATTCCCCCTGGGGGATATGGGACGGGTAAACTCATCTTT.

The chain couples TRDV1 to TRDJ1; 9 bases align to TRDD3. This CDR3 region has 20 residues. V lost 3 bases and J lost 2; bases outside the gene matches: 19. Germline-derived CDR1 and CDR2 are TSWWSYY and QGS. The CDR3 nucleotides are TGTGCTCTTGGGGATAAAAATCTACCTGCCTGGGGGATTTGTACCGATAAACTCATCTTT. Residues: CALGDKNLPAWGICTDKLIF.

The table lists this clone with a few counts. V gene TRDV1 combines with J gene TRDJ1; TRDD3 matches 9 bases. CDR3 length: 20 amino acids. With 1 base clipped from V and 3 bases from J, the junction kept 18 bases outside the gene matches. Germline V gives CDR1 TSWWSYY, CDR2 QGS. The CDR3 protein is CALGEHHLPPVLGDPDKLIF. CDR3 in DNA: TGTGCTCTTGGGGAACACCACCTTCCCCCTGTACTGGGGGACCCCGATAAACTCATCTTT.

The V gene is TRDV1, the J gene TRDJ1; 10 nucleotides align to TRDD3. Per the germline V gene, CDR1 is TSWWSYY and CDR2 is QGS. The junction had 7 bases not matched to a gene; V was cut back by 1 base and J by 2 bases. The CDR3 has 17 amino acids. The CDR3 sequence is CALGERPYWGITDKLIF. The CDR3 DNA reads TGTGCTCTTGGGGAACGGCCCTACTGGGGGATTACCGATAAACTCATCTTT.

This clone was counted between two and nine times. The chain joins TRDV1 to TRDJ1; 13 bases line up with TRDD3. The CDR3 is made up of 19 amino acids. Germline CDR1 reads TSWWSYY; CDR2 reads QGS. The J segment lost 1 base and the V segment lost 3 bases, leaving 11 bases of the junction unmatched. CDR3 sequence reads: CALGDPNWGIRSSTDKLIF. The CDR3 bases are TGTGCTCTTGGGGACCCCAACTGGGGGATACGCTCAAGCACCGATAAACTCATCTTT.

Details on this clone: This may arise from a read error, as a much more abundant clone is one base away. This chain uses TRDV2 with TRDJ1; 12 bases match TRDD3. CDR1 and CDR2 from the germline V gene are GEAIGNYY and EKD. This CDR3 contains 12 residues. V lost 5 bases and J lost 9; bases outside the gene matches: 3. This CDR3 is CACGWGIRQLIF. CDR3 sequence (DNA): TGTGCCTGTGGCTGGGGGATACGCCAACTCATCTTT.

This clone was observed once. V gene TRDV1 combines with J gene TRDJ1, with 9 bases fitting TRDD2. V lost 0 bases, J lost 0 bases, and 29 bases stayed unmatched. Germline CDR1 reads TSWWSYY; CDR2 reads QGS. This CDR3 spans 25 amino acids. The CDR3 spells CALGELGLPTFSRQGVSEYTDKLIF. The CDR3 DNA follows: TGTGCTCTTGGGGAACTAGGCCTTCCTACGTTCTCAAGACAAGGGGTATCTGAGTACACCGATAAACTCATCTTT.

This clone was picked up a small number of times. The rearrangement links TRDV1 to TRDJ1, with TRDD3 matching 9 bases. The V gene end was trimmed by 4 bases and the J gene end by 7 bases; junction bases not matched to a gene: 25. CDR1 is TSWWSYY, CDR2 QGS, per germline. The CDR3 has 20 residues. The CDR3 here is CALGGLGGLRSILGDGKLIF. The CDR3 DNA sequence: TGTGCTCTTGGGGGCCTTGGTGGACTTCGATCCATACTGGGGGACGGTAAACTCATCTTT.